This entry describes one TCR beta chain. What it recognizes is unknown. The same CDR3 is also encoded by other DNA sequences in this sample. Trimming took off 0 bases at V and 0 bases at J, with 7 bases between the two ends. The CDR3 covers 15 residues. The germline V gene has CDR1 SGHRS and CDR2 YFSETQ. The data are from a study of T cell responses to AZD1222 COVID-19 vaccine. Findings and limits, study-wide: All repertoire sampling was performed exclusively after the peak T cell response. Just six AZD1222 recipients tested seropositive at baseline.

TCRdb's table, derived via immunoSEQ multiplex PCR, lists solely in-frame clones and lacks some. Of 130,000 to 150,000 clones in the sample, under 95% were seen once. Sequencing was performed on peripheral blood, taken on day 0 of AZD1222 vaccination. The sequence derives from an adult in good health. This chain uses TRBV5-1 with TRBJ2-1; D remains ambiguous. CDR3 bases: TGCGCCAGCAGCTTGGAAGGCAGCTCCTACAATGAGCAGTTCTTC. Translating gives CASSLEGSSYNEQFF.